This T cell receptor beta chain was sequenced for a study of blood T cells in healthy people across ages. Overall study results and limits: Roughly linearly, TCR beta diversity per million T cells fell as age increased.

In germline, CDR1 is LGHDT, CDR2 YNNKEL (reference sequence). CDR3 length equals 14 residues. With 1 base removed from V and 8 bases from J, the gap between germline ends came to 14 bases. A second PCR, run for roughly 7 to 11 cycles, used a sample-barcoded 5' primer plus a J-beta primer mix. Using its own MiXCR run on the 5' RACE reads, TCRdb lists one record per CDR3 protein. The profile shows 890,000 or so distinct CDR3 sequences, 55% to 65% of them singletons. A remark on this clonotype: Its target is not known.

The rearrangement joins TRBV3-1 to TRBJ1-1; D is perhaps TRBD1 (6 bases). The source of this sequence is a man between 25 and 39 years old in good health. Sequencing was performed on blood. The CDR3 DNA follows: TGTGCCAGCAGCCAAGTGGCGGGACACCGGGAAGCTTTCTTT. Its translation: CASSQVAGHREAFF.